This TCR beta chain is from a study of beta chain features in type 1 diabetes. Study-wide results and caveats: Naive, central memory and Treg TCRB repertoires seemed to resemble each other more closely in patients than they did in healthy donors.

Reverse transcribing all isolated RNA meant expressed TCRB transcripts were sequenced. The data were produced by immunoSEQ multiplex PCR, yet TCRdb's version contains in-frame clones alone and is incomplete. The sample has fewer than 400,000 clones; 6.5% to 10% are singletons. Remarks on this clone: Its matching antigen is unknown.

Trimming took 3 bases from V and 5 from J; bases not matched to a gene: 11. The CDR3 sequence is 16 residues long. The germline gives CDR1 SGHRS, CDR2 YFSETQ. Input material: central memory CD4+ T cells from blood. J is TRBJ2-4 and V is TRBV5-1; TRBD1 matches 7 bases. This clonotype was obtained from a woman between 18 and 30 years old in good health. This chain's CDR3 is CASSSGFNRGENIQYF. As DNA, the CDR3 is TGCGCCAGCAGCTCGGGCTTTAACAGGGGCGAAAACATTCAGTACTTC.